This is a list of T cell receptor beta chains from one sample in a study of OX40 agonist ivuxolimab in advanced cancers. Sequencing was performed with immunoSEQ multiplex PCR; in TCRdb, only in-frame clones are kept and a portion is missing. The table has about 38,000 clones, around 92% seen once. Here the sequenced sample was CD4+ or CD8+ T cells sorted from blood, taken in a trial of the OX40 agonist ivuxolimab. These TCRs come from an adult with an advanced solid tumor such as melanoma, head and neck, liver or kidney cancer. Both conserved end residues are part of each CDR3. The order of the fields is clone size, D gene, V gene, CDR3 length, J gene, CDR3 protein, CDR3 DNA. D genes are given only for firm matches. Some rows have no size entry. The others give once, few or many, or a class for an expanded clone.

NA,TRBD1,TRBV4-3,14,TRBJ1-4,CASSPDRVNEKLFF,TGCGCCAGCAGCCCGGACAGGGTAAATGAAAAACTGTTTTTT
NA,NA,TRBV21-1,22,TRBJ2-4,CASSKAVQGGSRGSLAKNIQYF,TGTGCCAGCAGCAAAGCTGTACAGGGTGGCTCCAGGGGATCTCTAGCCAAAAACATTCAGTACTTC
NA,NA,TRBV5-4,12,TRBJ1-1,CASSLRGTEAFF,TGTGCCAGCAGCTTGCGGGGGACTGAAGCTTTCTTT
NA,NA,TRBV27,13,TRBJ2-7,CASSPGPNYEQYF,TGTGCCAGCAGTCCGGGACCTAACTACGAGCAGTACTTC
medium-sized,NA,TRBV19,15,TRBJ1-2,CASSDRDGSLMGYTF,TGTGCCAGTAGTGACCGGGACGGGAGCCTTATGGGCTACACCTTC
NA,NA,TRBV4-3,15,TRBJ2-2,CASSQDPEGTGELFF,TGCGCCAGCAGCCAAGATCCCGAAGGAACCGGGGAGCTGTTTTTT
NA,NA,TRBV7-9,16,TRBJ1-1,CASSYSEGTPMTEAFF,TGTGCCAGCAGCTACTCCGAGGGGACCCCTATGACTGAAGCTTTCTTT
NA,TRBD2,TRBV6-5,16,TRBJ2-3,CASSYYLAGVPDTQYF,TGTGCCAGCAGTTATTACCTAGCGGGAGTCCCAGATACGCAGTATTTT
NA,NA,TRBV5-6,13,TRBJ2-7,CASSSGRTYEQYF,TGTGCCAGCAGCTCGGGACGAACTTACGAGCAGTACTTC
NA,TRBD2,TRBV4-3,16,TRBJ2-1,CASSQGVAGVAGEQFF,TGCGCCAGCAGCCAAGGCGTAGCGGGAGTAGCTGGGGAGCAGTTCTTC
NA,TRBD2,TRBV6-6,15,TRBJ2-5,CASSYGTSVQETQYF,TGTGCCAGCAGTTACGGGACTAGCGTCCAAGAGACCCAGTACTTC
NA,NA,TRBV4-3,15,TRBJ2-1,CASSQDRSSYNEQFF,TGCGCCAGCAGCCAAGATAGGAGCTCCTACAATGAGCAGTTCTTC
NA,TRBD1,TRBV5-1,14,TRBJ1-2,CASSFGQGANGYTF,TGCGCCAGCAGCTTCGGACAGGGAGCAAATGGCTACACCTTC
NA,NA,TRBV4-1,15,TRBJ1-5,CASSHHLGPNQPQHF,TGCGCCAGCAGCCATCATCTAGGGCCCAATCAGCCCCAGCATTTT
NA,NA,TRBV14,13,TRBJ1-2,CASSPGQSYGYTF,TGTGCCAGCAGCCCAGGACAGTCCTATGGCTACACCTTC
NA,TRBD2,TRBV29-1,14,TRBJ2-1,CSASSGSAYNEQFF,TGCAGCGCTTCAAGCGGGAGTGCCTACAATGAGCAGTTCTTC
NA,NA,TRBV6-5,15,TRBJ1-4,CASSPPEGLNEKLFF,TGTGCCAGCAGTCCTCCGGAAGGCCTTAATGAAAAACTGTTTTTT
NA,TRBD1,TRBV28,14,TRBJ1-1,CASSFGTGRTEAFF,TGTGCCAGCAGTTTCGGGACAGGGAGAACTGAAGCTTTCTTT
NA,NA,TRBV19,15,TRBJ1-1,CASRPEGEMNTEAFF,TGTGCCAGTAGGCCTGAAGGGGAAATGAACACTGAAGCTTTCTTT
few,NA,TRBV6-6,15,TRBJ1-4,CASSPVGGTNEKLFF,TGTGCCAGCAGTCCCGTCGGAGGAACTAATGAAAAACTGTTTTTT
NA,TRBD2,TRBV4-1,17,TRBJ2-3,CASSQEPGRGSTDTQYF,TGCGCCAGCAGCCAAGAGCCCGGGAGGGGAAGCACAGATACGCAGTATTTT
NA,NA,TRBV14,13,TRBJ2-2,CASRRFNTGELFF,TGTGCCAGCAGGCGCTTTAACACCGGGGAGCTGTTTTTT
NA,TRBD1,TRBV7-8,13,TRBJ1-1,CASSLGTDTEAFF,TGTGCCAGCAGCCTCGGGACAGACACTGAAGCTTTCTTT
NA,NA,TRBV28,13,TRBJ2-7,CASSLGGAREQYF,TGTGCCAGCAGTTTAGGGGGGGCGCGGGAGCAGTACTTC
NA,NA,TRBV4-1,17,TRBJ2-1,CASSARPKGTFSNEQFF,TGCGCCAGCAGCGCACGACCTAAAGGGACCTTTAGCAATGAGCAGTTCTTC
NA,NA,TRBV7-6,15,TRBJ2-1,CASSSELTPYNEQFF,TGTGCCAGCAGCTCCGAATTGACGCCGTACAATGAGCAGTTCTTC
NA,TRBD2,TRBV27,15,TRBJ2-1,CASSPGTSGSNEQFF,TGTGCCAGCAGTCCGGGGACTAGCGGGAGTAATGAGCAGTTCTTC
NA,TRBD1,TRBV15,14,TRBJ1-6,CATSPGQGGSPLHF,TGTGCCACCAGCCCGGGACAGGGCGGTTCACCCCTCCACTTT
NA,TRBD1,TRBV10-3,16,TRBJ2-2,CAISEPDRVPTGELFF,TGTGCCATCAGTGAGCCTGACAGGGTTCCCACCGGGGAGCTGTTTTTT